Listed here is a single T cell receptor (beta chain). Its target antigen remains unknown. No clone much larger than this one lies a single base away; base qualities are absent. The data stem from a study of technical replicates of blood from a few donors (dated by TCRdb to about 2017). CDR1 and CDR2, looked up from the germline V gene (reference sequence), are SEHNR and FQNEAQ. V and J are truncated by 2 bases and 1 base respectively, leaving an intervening sequence of 15 bases. Spanning cysteine to phenylalanine, the CDR3 consists of 17 amino acids. Left in the record is the CDR3 DNA by itself, 51 bases read in frame from the first base. The library was obtained by the immunoSEQ multiplex PCR assay. Not all clones reach the TCRdb copy of this immuneACCESS table, which keeps in-frame sequences only. Checked studies attribute under half of the gap to unresolved V genes and leave the rest unexplained. Across this sample there are tens of thousands of clones, with approximately 87% seen only once. Under 6.5% of the sample is taken by the ten largest.

The chain joins TRBV7-9 to TRBJ2-4; TRBD1 is possibly the D segment (5 matching bases). The specimen sequenced was PBMCs. This receptor was taken from a human donor in good health. Some clones in this sample may be carry-over from other donors' samples. The CDR3 region reads CASSLWKGSLAKNIQYF. The bases are TGTGCCAGCAGCTTATGGAAGGGGTCCCTTGCCAAAAACATTCAGTACTTC.